This TCR beta chain was recorded in a study of T cells after yellow fever vaccination. Study as a whole: Fractions with few cells were prepared using SMART-Seq v4 Ultra Low Input.

This clonotype was picked up a small number of times. In TCRdb, the 5' RACE reads were re-called with MiXCR into one record per CDR3 protein. The data hold 250,000 to 350,000 distinct CDR3 sequences, with around 8.6% observed a single time. The CDR3 is made up of 14 amino acids. Germline assignment: CDR1 MNHEY and CDR2 SVGAGI. The V segment lost 4 bases and the J segment 2 bases; nucleotides outside the gene matches: 5. This clonotype originated in a man aged 18 to 30 who received the YFV17D yellow fever vaccine. The rearrangement uses TRBV6-5 and TRBJ2-7; TRBD1 aligns across 7 bases. This material consisted of CD4+ T cells sorted from PBMCs, taken 5 days after the yellow fever booster vaccination. The CDR3 coding sequence is TGTGCCAGCAGTTCACCGGGACAGCCCTACGAGCAGTACTTC. This encodes CASSSPGQPYEQYF.